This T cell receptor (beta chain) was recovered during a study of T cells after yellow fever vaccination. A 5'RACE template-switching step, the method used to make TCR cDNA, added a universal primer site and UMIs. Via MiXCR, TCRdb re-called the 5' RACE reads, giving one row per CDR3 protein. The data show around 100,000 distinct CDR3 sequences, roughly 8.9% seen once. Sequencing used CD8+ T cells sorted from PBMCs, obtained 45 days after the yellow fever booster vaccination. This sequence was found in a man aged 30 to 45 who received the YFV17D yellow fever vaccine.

The CDR3 reads CSARAVGGEQFF. CDR3 bases: TGCAGTGCAAGGGCCGTGGGAGGCGAGCAGTTCTTC. The rearrangement uses TRBV20-1 and TRBJ2-1, with D possibly TRBD2 on 6 matching bases. Germline CDR1 reads DFQATT; CDR2 reads SNEGSKA (reference sequence). The CDR3 sequence is 12 residues long. Trimming cost V 6 bases and J 10 bases, with 16 bases left between them.